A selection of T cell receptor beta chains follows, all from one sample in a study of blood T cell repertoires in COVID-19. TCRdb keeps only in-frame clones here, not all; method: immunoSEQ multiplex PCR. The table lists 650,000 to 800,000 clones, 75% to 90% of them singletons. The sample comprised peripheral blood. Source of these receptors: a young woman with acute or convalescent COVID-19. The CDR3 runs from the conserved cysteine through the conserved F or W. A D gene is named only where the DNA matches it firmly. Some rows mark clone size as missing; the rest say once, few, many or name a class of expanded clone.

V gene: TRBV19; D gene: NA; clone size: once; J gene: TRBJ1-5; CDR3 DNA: TGTGCCAGTAGCCTAATCAGGGGAGTCAATCAGCCCCAGCATTTT; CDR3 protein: CASSLIRGVNQPQHF
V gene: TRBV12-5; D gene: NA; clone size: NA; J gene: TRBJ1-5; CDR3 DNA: TGTGCTCCTACCCCAGGGCAGCCCCAGCATTTT; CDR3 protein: CAPTPGQPQHF
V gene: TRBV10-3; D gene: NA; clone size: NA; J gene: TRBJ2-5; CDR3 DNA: TGTGCCATCAGTGAGGACAGGATAATCCAAGAGACCCAGTACTTC; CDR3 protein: CAISEDRIIQETQYF
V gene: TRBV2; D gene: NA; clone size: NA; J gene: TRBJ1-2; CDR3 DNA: TGTGCCAGCAGTTCTCGGACGGGGGGATTTAACTATGGCTACACCTTC; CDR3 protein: CASSSRTGGFNYGYTF
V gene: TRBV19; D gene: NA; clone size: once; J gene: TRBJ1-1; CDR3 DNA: TGTGCCAGTAGTATAGCCCAAACAGTGAACACTGAAGCTTTCTTT; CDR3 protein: CASSIAQTVNTEAFF
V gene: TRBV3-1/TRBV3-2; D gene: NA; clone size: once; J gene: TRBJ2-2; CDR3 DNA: TGTGCCAGCAGCGTTCCAGGGGACACCGGGGAGCTGTTTTTT; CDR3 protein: CASSVPGDTGELFF
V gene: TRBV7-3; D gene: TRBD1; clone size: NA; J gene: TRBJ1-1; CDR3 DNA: TGTGCCAGCAGCAGCCAGGGGGGTTGGACTGAAGCTTTCTTT; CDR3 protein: CASSSQGGWTEAFF
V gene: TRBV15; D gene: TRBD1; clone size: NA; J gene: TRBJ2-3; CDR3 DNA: TGTGCCACCAGCAGAAGGGACAGGGCAGATACGCAGTATTTT; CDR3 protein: CATSRRDRADTQYF
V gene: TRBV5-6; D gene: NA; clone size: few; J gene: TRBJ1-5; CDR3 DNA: TGTGCCAGCAGCTTTTGGAGGGAGCCGTTAGGTCAGCCCCAGCATTTT; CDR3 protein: CASSFWREPLGQPQHF
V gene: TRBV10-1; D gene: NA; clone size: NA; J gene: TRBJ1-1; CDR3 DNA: TGCGCCAGCAGTGAGTCGAAACAGAACACTGAAGCTTTCTTT; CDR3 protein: CASSESKQNTEAFF
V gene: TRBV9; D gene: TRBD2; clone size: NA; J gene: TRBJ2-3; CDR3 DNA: TGTGCCAGCAGCGGATCAGCGGGGGCCCGCACAGATACGCAGTATTTT; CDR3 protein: CASSGSAGARTDTQYF
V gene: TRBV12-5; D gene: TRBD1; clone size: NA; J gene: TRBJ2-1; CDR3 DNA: TGTGCTAGTGGTTTGGGACCAAAACAGGGGAGCTCCTACAATGAGCAGTTCTTC; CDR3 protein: CASGLGPKQGSSYNEQFF
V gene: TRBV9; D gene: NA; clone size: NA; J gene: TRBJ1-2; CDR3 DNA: TGTGCCAGCAGCGGAGACAGAAGTGGCTATGGCTACACCTTC; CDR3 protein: CASSGDRSGYGYTF
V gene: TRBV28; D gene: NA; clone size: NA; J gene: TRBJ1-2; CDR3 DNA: TGTGCCAGCACCCGGACTTGGGCCGGCTACACCTTC; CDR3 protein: CASTRTWAGYTF
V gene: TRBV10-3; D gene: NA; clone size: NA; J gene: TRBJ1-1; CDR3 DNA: TGTGCCATCAGCCCTACGAGGGAGAGAGATGAAGCTTTCTTT; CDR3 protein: CAISPTRERDEAFF
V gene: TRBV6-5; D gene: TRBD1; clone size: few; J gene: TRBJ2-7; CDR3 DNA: TGTGCCAGCTCCAAATTGGGGACAGGGGGCCACGAGCAGTACTTC; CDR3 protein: CASSKLGTGGHEQYF
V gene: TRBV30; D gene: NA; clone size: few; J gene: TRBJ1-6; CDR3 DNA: TGTGCCTGGAGTGTACCCGGGGTAAATAATTCACCCCTCCACTTT; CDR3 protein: CAWSVPGVNNSPLHF
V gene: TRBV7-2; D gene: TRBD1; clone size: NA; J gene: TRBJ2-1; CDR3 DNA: TGTGCCAGCACCCCGGGGACAGGGATCGACAATGAGCAGTTCTTC; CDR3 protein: CASTPGTGIDNEQFF
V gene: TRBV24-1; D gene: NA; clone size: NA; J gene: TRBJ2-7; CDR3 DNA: TGTGCCACCAGCGACTCGGGAACCTACGAGCAGTACTTC; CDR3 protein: CATSDSGTYEQYF
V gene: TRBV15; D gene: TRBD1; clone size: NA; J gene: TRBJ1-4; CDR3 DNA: TGTGCCACCAGCAGAGATTCCACAGGGGGACAGGAAAAACTGTTTTTT; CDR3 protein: CATSRDSTGGQEKLFF
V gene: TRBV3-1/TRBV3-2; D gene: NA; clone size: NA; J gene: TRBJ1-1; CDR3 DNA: TGTGCCAGCAGCCCATACACAAGGAGCACTGAAGCTTTCTTT; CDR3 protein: CASSPYTRSTEAFF
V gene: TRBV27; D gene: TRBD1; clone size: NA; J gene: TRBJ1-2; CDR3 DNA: TGTGCCAGCAGTCGCAGACAGGGCGAGTCGGTCCATGGCTACACCTTC; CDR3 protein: CASSRRQGESVHGYTF
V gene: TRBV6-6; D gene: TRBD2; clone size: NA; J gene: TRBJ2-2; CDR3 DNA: TGTGCCAGCAGCCGACTAGCGGGGGGGCTGAGTACCGGGGAGCTGTTTTTT; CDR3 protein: CASSRLAGGLSTGELFF
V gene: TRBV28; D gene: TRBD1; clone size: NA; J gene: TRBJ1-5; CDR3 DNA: TGTGCCAGCAGTCCCTCTCGGACAGGTCATCAGCCCCAGCATTTT; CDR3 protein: CASSPSRTGHQPQHF
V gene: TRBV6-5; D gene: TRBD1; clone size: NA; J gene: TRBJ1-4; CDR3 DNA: TGTGCCAGCAGGGGGACAGGGGAGTATGAAAAACTGTTTTTT; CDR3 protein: CASRGTGEYEKLFF
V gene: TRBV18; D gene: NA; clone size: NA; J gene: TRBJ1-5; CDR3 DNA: TGTGCCAGCTCTCCGGACAGAAATCAGCCCCAGCATTTT; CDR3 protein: CASSPDRNQPQHF
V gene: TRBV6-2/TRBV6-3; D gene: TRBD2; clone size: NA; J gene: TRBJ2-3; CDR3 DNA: TGTGCCAGCAGTTACGCGAATCACGCGGGGGACCACACAGATACGCAGTATTTT; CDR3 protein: CASSYANHAGDHTDTQYF
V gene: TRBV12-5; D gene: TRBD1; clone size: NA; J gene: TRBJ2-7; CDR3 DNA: TGTGCTAGCTCCAGGGGGCCCTCCTACGAGCAGTACTTC; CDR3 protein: CASSRGPSYEQYF
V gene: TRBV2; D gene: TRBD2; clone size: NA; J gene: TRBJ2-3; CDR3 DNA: TGTGCCAGCCTAACTGGACTAGGCGGCGATACGCAGTATTTT; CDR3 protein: CASLTGLGGDTQYF
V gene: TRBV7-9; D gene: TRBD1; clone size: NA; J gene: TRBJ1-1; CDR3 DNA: TGTGCCAGCATCAGGCTAGTCTACAGGGGGCACGTCACTGAAGCTTTCTTT; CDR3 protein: CASIRLVYRGHVTEAFF
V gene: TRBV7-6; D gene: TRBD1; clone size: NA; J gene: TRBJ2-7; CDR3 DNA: TGTGCCAGCAGCTTGCCCCCCGCTATCCGGGACAGACCCTACGAGCAGTACTTC; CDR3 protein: CASSLPPAIRDRPYEQYF
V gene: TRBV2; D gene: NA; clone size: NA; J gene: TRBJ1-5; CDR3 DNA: TGTGCCAGCAGTGAAGCAGGAGGCAATCAGCCCCAGCATTTT; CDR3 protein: CASSEAGGNQPQHF